This entry concerns a single TCR beta chain. Its specificity is not known. These data belong to a study of CD8+ T cells in alopecia areata. Across the study: Severity scores in treated patients reflected the percentage of scalp affected. Study results and limitations: Scalp and blood samples kept many expanded lesional clones throughout tofacitinib. Lesional tissue from the scalp (especially in alopecia totalis/universalis) showed higher clonality than normal scalp.

Treatment of the sample: oral pan-JAK inhibitor, 5-10 mg twice daily. PBMCs provided sorted CD4+ and CD8+ T cells. RNA extraction and reverse transcription yielded cDNA as sequencing template. Using immunoSEQ multiplex PCR, the repertoire was profiled, and TCRdb retains in-frame clones only, with some absent. The sample gives about 90,000 clones, roughly 47% of which show up once; roughly 18% is in the top ten. Sequences were derived from CD8+ T cells sorted from blood, sampled at week 24, from a patient treated with tofacitinib. This clonotype originated in a human donor with alopecia areata.

CDR3 bases: TGCGCCAGCAGCCAAGAATGGACAGCGGAACTAGCGGGAGGGCCTACAGATACGCAGTATTTT. Its translation: CASSQEWTAELAGGPTDTQYF. The J gene is TRBJ2-3, the V gene TRBV4-3, with TRBD2 matching 13 bases. V gave up 0 bases and J gave up 3 bases; unmatched junction bases: 15. CDR1 is LGHNA and CDR2 is YSLEER in the germline V gene. The CDR3 covers 21 residues.